This T cell receptor beta chain comes out of a study of T cell responses to AZD1222 COVID-19 vaccine. Study summary: Whether given at about 4 or about 12 weeks, second doses were pooled. General study results and limits: The sample set comprised mostly white British donors with more females, and clonal diversity was possibly underestimated. After two AZD1222 doses, spike-specific TCR breadth and depth rose versus day 0.

Using immunoSEQ multiplex PCR, the repertoire was profiled, and TCRdb retains in-frame clones only, with some absent. The table shows 84,000 or so clones, with 80% to 90% occurring only once. About this clone: Its specificity is unknown.

CDR3 length: 15 amino acids. Germline CDR1 SGHRS, CDR2 YFSETQ. Trimming stripped 0 bases from V and 8 bases from J, with 17 bases between. The sequencing here drew on peripheral blood, taken on day 0 of AZD1222 vaccination. The V gene is TRBV5-1, the J gene TRBJ1-2; a weak D match, TRBD1 (5 bases). The sequence was collected from an adult in good health. In DNA form, the CDR3 reads TGCGCCAGCAGCTTGGACCGAGGGGAGTTTCGGGGCTACACCTTC. Residues: CASSLDRGEFRGYTF.